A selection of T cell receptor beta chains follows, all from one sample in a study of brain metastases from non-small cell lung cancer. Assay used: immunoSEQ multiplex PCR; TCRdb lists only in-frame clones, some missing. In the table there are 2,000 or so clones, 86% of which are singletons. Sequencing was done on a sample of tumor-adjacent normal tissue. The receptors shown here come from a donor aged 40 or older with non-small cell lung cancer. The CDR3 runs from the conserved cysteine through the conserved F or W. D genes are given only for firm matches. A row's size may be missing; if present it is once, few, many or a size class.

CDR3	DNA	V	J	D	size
CASSGRITGELFF	TGTGCCAGCAGTGGACGTATCACCGGGGAGCTGTTTTTT	TRBV28	TRBJ2-2	.	.
CASSYSNPVYNEQFF	TGTGCCAGCAGTTACTCGAATCCAGTTTACAATGAGCAGTTCTTC	TRBV6-5	TRBJ2-1	.	few
CASSEVGQVYYGYTF	TGTGCCAGCAGTGAAGTGGGACAGGTCTACTATGGCTACACCTTC	TRBV6-1	TRBJ1-2	TRBD1	.
CASSQDLRITDTQYF	TGTGCCAGCAGCCAAGATTTGCGGATTACAGATACGCAGTATTTT	TRBV4-2	TRBJ2-3	.	.
CASRGTANEQFF	TGTGCCAGCAGAGGGACAGCTAATGAGCAGTTCTTC	TRBV2	TRBJ2-1	TRBD1	.
CAISYGSNQPQHF	TGTGCCATCAGCTACGGTAGCAATCAGCCCCAGCATTTT	TRBV15	TRBJ1-5	.	.
CASSEMSGTYGYTF	TGTGCCAGCAGTGAAATGTCAGGGACTTATGGCTACACCTTC	TRBV6-1	TRBJ1-2	.	.
CASRPSGQGNNSPLHF	TGTGCCAGCAGGCCGAGTGGACAGGGAAATAATTCACCCCTCCACTTT	TRBV14	TRBJ1-6	TRBD1	.
CASSLDVGTGGTEAFF	TGCGCCAGCAGCTTGGACGTCGGGACAGGGGGCACTGAAGCTTTCTTT	TRBV5-1	TRBJ1-1	TRBD1	.
CSVSWEDSPLHF	TGCAGCGTTTCTTGGGAGGATTCACCCCTCCACTTT	TRBV29-1	TRBJ1-6	.	.
CASSLERPGRWGEEDTEAFF	TGTGCCAGCAGCTTAGAAAGGCCGGGGAGGTGGGGGGAGGAAGACACTGAAGCTTTCTTT	TRBV11-2	TRBJ1-1	.	.
CAISVGRTNYGYTF	TGTGCCATCAGTGTGGGCAGAACTAACTATGGCTACACCTTC	TRBV10-3	TRBJ1-2	.	.
CASRQMGTEAFF	TGTGCCAGCAGGCAAATGGGCACTGAAGCTTTCTTT	TRBV7-9	TRBJ1-1	.	.
CASSLRLTGFDEKLFF	TGTGCCAGCAGTTTACGACTCACAGGTTTTGATGAAAAACTGTTTTTT	TRBV28	TRBJ1-4	.	.
CASSLSGFSGNTIYF	TGTGCCAGCAGTTTATCGGGTTTCTCTGGAAACACCATATATTTT	TRBV27	TRBJ1-3	.	.
CASSIGVKGDEQFF	TGTGCCAGTAGTATAGGGGTGAAAGGGGATGAGCAGTTCTTC	TRBV19	TRBJ2-1	.	.
CASTPGVDAEAFF	TGTGCCAGTACCCCGGGAGTGGACGCTGAAGCTTTCTTT	TRBV19	TRBJ1-1	.	.
CASSYITPEGADTQYF	TGTGCCAGCAGTTACATTACGCCTGAGGGTGCAGATACGCAGTATTTT	TRBV6-2/TRBV6-3	TRBJ2-3	.	.